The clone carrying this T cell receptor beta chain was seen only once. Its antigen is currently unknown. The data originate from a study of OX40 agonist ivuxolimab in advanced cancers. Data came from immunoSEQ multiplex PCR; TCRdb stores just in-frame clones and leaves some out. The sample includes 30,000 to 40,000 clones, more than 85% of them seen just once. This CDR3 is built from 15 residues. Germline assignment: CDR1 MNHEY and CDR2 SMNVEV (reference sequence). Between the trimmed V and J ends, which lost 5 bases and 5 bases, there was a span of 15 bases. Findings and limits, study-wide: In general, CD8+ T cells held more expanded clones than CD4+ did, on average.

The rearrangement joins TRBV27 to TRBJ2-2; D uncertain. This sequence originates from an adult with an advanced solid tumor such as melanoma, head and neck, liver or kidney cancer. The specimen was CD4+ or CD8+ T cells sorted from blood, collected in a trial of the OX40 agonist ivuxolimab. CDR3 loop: CASSQKDGATGELFF. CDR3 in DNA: TGTGCCAGCAGTCAAAAGGACGGAGCAACCGGGGAGCTGTTTTTT.